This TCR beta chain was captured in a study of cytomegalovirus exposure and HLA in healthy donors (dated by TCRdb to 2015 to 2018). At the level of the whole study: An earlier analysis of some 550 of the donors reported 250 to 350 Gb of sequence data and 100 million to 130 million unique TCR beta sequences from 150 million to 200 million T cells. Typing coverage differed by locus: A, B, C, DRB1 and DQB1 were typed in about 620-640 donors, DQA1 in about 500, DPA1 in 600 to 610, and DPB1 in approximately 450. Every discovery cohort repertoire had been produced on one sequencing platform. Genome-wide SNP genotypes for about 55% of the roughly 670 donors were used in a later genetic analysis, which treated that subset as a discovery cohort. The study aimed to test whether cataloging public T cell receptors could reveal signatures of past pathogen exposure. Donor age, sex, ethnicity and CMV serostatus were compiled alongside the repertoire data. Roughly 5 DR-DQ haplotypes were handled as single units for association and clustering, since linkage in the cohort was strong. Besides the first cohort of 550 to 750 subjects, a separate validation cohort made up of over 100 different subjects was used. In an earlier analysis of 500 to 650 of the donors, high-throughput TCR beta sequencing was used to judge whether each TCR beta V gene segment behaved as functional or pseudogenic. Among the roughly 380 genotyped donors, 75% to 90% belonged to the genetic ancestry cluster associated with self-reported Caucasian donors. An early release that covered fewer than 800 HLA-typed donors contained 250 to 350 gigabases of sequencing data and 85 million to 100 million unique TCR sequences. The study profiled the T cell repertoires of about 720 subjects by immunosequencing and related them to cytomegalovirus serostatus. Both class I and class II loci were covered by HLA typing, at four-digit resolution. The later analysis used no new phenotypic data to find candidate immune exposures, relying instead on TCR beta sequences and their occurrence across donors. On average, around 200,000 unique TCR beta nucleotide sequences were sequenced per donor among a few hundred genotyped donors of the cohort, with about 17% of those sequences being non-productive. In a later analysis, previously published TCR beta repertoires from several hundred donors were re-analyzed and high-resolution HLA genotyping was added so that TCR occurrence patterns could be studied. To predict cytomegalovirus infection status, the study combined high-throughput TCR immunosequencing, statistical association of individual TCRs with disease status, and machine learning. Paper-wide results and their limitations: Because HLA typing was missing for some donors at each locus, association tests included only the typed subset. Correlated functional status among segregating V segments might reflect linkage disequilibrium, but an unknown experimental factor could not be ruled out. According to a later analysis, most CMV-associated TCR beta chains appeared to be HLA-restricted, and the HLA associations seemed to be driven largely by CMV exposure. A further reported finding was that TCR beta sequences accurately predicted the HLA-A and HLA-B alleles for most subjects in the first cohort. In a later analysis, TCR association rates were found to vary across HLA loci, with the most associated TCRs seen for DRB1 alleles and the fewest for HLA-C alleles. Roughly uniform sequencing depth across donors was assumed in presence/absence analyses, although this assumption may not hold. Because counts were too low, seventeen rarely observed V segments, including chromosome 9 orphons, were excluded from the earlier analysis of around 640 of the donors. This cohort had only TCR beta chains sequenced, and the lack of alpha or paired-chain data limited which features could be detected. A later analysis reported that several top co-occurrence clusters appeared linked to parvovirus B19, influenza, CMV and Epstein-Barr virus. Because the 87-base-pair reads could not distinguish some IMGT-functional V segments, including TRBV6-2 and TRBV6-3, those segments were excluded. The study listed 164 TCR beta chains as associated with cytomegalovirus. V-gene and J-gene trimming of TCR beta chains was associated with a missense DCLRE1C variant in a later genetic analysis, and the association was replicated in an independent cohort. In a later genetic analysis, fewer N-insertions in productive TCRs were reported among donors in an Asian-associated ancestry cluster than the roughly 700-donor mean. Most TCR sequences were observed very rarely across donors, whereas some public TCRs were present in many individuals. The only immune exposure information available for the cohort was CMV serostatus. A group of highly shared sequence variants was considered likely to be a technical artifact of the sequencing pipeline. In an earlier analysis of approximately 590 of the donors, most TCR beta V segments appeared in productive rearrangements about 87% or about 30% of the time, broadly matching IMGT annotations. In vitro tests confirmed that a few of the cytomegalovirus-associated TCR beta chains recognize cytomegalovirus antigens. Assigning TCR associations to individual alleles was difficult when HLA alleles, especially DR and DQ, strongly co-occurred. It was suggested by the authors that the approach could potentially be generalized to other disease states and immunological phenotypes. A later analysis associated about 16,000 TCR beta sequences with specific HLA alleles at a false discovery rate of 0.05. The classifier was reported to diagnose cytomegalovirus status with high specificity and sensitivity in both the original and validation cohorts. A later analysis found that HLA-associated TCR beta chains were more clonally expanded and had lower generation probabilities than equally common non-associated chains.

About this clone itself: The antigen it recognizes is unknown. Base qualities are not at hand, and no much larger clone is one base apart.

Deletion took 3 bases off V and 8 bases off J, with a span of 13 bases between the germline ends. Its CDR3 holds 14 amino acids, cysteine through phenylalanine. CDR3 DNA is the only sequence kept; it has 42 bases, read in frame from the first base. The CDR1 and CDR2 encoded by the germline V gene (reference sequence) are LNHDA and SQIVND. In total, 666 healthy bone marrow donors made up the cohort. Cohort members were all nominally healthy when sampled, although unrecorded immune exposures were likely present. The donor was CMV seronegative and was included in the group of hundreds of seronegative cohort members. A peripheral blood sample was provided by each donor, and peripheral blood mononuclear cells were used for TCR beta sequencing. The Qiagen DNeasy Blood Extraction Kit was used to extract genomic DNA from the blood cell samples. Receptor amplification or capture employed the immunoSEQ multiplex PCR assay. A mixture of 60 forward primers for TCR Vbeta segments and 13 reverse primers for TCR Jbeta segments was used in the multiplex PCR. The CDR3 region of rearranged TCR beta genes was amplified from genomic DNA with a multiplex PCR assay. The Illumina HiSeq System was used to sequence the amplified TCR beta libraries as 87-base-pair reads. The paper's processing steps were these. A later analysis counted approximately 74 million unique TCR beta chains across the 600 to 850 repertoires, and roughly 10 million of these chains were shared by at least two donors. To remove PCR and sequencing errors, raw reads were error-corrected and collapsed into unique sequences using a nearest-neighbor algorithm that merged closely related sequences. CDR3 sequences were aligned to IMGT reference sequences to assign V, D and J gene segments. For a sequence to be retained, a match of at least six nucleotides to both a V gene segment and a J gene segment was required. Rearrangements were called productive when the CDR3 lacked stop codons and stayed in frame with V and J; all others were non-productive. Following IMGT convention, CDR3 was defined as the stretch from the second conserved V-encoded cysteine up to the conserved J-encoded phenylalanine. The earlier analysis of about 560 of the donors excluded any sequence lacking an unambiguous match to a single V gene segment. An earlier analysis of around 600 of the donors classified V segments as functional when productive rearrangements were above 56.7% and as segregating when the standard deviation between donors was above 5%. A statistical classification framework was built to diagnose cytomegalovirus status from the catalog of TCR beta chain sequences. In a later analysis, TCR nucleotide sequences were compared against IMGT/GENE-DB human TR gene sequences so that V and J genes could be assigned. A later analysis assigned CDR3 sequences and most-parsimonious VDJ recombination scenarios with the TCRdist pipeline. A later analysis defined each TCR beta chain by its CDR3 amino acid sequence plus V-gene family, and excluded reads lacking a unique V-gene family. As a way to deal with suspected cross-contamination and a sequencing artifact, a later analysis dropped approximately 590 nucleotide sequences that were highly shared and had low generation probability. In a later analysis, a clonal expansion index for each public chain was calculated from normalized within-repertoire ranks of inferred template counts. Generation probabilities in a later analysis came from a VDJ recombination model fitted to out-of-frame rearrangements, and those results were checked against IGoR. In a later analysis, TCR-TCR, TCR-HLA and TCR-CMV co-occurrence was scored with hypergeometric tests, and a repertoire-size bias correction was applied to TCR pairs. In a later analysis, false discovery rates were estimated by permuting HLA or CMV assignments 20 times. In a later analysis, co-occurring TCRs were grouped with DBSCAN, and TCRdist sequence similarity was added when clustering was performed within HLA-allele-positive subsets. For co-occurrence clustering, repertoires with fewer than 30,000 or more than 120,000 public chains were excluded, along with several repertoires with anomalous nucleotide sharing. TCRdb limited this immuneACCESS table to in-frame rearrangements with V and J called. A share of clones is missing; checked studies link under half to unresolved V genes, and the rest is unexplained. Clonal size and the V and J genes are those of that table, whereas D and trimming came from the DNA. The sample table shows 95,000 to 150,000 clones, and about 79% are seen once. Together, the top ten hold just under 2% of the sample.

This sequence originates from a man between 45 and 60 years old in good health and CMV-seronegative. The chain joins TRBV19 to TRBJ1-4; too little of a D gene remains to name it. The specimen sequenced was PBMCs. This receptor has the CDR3 CASSIGSVGEKLFF. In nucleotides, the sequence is TGTGCCAGTAGTATTGGGTCGGTCGGGGAAAAACTGTTTTTT.